This T cell receptor beta chain was retrieved from a study of blood T cell repertoires in COVID-19. Background on the study: Both acute and convalescent COVID-19 samples were obtained from the United States, Italy and Spain. Nucleic acid was either cDNA or gDNA, and it came from T cells, B-cell-depleted T cells, or PBMCs.

Source study methods: For nucleated cells, counts were estimated from reference gene primer amplification. Profiling relied on immunoSEQ multiplex PCR, and the TCRdb table lists in-frame clones only, not all of them. D and trimming come from the DNA, and the V and J calls and clone size come from that table. This sample carries about 180,000 clones, around 87% of them seen once, and the ten largest clones take about 2.7%. Between the trimmed V and J ends, which lost 0 bases and 1 base, there was a span of 10 bases. Germline assignment: CDR1 SGDLS and CDR2 YYNGEE. The CDR3 runs to 15 residues. The TCR was taken from a man in his forties with active or convalescent COVID-19. The chain joins TRBV9 to TRBJ1-2, with D perhaps matching TRBD1 (6 bases). Material for sequencing was peripheral blood. CDR3 DNA: TGTGCCAGCAGCGTAGCACAGGGTATTAACTATGGCTACACCTTC. Translated: CASSVAQGINYGYTF.